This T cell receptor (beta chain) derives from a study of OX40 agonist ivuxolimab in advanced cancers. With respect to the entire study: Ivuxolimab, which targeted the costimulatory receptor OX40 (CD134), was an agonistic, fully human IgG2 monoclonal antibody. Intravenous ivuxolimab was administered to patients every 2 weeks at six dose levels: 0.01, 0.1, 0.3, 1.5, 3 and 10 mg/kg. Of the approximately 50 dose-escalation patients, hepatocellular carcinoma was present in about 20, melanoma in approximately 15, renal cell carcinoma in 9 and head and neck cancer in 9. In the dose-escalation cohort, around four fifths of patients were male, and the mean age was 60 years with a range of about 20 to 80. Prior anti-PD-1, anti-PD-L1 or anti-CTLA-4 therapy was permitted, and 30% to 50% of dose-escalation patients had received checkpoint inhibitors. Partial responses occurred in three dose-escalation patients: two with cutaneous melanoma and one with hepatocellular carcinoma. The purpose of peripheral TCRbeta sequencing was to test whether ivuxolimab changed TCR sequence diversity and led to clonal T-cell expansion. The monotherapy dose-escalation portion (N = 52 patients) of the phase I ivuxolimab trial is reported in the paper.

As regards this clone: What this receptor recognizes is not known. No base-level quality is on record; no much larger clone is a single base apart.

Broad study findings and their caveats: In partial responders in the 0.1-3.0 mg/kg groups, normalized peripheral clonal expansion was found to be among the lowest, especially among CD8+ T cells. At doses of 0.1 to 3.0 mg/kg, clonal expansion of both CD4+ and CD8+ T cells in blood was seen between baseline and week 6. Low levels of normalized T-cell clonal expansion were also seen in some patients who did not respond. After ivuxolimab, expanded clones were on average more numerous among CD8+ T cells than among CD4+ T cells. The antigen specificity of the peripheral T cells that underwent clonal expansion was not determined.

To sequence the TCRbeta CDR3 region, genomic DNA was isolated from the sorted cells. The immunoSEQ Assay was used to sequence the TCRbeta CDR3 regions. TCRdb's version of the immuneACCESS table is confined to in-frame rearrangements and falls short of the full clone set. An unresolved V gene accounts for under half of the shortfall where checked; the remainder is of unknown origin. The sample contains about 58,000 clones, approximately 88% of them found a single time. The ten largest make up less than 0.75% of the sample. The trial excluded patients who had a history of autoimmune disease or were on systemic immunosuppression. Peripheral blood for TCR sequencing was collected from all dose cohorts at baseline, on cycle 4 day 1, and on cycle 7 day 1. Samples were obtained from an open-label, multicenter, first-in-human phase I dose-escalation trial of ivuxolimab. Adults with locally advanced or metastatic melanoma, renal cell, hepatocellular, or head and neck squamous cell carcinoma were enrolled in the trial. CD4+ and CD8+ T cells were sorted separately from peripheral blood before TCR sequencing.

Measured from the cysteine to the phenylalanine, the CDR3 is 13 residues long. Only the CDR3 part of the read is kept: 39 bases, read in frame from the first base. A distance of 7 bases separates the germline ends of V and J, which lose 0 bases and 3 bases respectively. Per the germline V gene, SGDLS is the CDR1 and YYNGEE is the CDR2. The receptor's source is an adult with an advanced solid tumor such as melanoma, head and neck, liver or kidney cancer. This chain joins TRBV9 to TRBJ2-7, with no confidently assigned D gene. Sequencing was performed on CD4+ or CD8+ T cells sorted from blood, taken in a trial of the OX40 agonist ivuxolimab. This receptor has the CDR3 CASSVDQHYEQYF. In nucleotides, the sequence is TGTGCCAGCAGCGTAGACCAGCACTACGAGCAGTACTTC.